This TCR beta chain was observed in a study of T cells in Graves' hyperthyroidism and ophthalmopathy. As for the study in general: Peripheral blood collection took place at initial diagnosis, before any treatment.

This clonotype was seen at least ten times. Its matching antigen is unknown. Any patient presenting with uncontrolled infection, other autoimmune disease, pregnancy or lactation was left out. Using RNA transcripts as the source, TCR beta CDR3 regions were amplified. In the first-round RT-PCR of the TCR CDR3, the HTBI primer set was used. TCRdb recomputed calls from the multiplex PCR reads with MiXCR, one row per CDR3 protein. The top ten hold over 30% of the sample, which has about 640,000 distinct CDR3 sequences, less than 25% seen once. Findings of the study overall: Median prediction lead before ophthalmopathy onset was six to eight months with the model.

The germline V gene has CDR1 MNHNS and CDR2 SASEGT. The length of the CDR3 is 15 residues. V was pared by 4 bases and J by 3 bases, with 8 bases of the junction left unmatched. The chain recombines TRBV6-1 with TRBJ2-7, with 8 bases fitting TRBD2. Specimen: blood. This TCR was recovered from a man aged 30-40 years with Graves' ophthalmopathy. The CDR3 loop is CASSGLLAERYEQYF. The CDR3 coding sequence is TGTGCCAGCAGTGGACTACTAGCGGAGCGCTACGAGCAGTACTTC.